These T cell receptor beta chains were read from a single sample in a study of blood T cell repertoires in COVID-19. Assay: immunoSEQ multiplex PCR; the TCRdb copy retains only in-frame clones and omits some. Of about 64,000 clones in the sample, 70% to 85% are singletons; the top ten hold 10% to 15%. The source material was peripheral blood. Source of these receptors: a man of 80 years or more with acute or convalescent COVID-19. Both conserved end residues are part of each CDR3. A D gene is named only where the DNA matches it firmly. Clone size is stated in some rows and not others, as once, few, many or a class when expanded.

d_call cdr3_length clone_size j_call v_call cdr3_nt cdr3_aa
. 14 . TRBJ1-1 TRBV11-2 TGTGCCAGCAGCTTAGGATACGGTTTTAGTGAAGCTTTCTTT CASSLGYGFSEAFF
. 16 . TRBJ2-1 TRBV19 TGTGCCAGTAGTATCCGAACAGGGATATCCTACAATGAGCAGTTCTTC CASSIRTGISYNEQFF
. 13 few TRBJ2-7 TRBV7-9 TGTGCCAGCAGCCCGGGACTGTTTTACGAGCAGTACTTC CASSPGLFYEQYF
TRBD1 14 . TRBJ1-2 TRBV5-1 TGCGCCAGCAGCTTGATAGGGACAGGGCAGGGCTACACCTTC CASSLIGTGQGYTF
. 15 once TRBJ1-3 TRBV6-5 TGTGCCAGCAGTTACTCAGGGAGACCTGGAAACACCATATATTTT CASSYSGRPGNTIYF
TRBD1 15 . TRBJ1-3 TRBV6-5 TGTGCCAGCAGGTCCAGGGGGCTAACTGGAAACACCATATATTTT CASRSRGLTGNTIYF
TRBD2 13 . TRBJ2-7 TRBV30 TGTGCCTGGAGTATGATTAGCGGGTACGAGCAGTACTTC CAWSMISGYEQYF
TRBD2 14 . TRBJ2-2 TRBV16 TGTGCCAGCAGCCACGGACTAGATTCCGGGGAGCTGTTTTTT CASSHGLDSGELFF
. 14 once TRBJ2-3 TRBV5-1 TGCGCCAGCAGCTTACAGATAAGCACAGATACGCAGTATTTT CASSLQISTDTQYF
. 16 . TRBJ2-3 TRBV3-1/TRBV3-2 TGTGCCAGCAGCCGACATAGCGGAGGCAGCACAGATACGCAGTATTTT CASSRHSGGSTDTQYF
TRBD2 18 . TRBJ2-3 TRBV18 TGTGCCAGCTCACCTAACCTCGGGCTAGCGGGTAGCACAGATACGCAGTATTTT CASSPNLGLAGSTDTQYF
. 17 . TRBJ1-1 TRBV23-1 TGCGCCAGCAGTCAATCTCTTGTTGGAGGGACGAACACTGAAGCTTTCTTT CASSQSLVGGTNTEAFF
. 15 . TRBJ1-1 TRBV5-1 TGCGCCAGCAGCTTGACAGGGCCGGCGAACACTGAAGCTTTCTTT CASSLTGPANTEAFF
TRBD2 14 . TRBJ2-1 TRBV10-1 TGCGCCAGCAGCTCTAGCGGGGGGGTCAATGAGCAGTTCTTC CASSSSGGVNEQFF
TRBD1 15 few TRBJ1-1 TRBV11-1 TGTGCCAGCAGCCTTAACAGGGGAATCGGAGCTGAAGCTTTCTTT CASSLNRGIGAEAFF
TRBD1 18 . TRBJ2-1 TRBV5-1 TGCGCCAGCAGCTCCCGAACAGGACAGGCTTGGACCTACAATGAGCAGTTCTTC CASSSRTGQAWTYNEQFF
TRBD1 16 . TRBJ1-1 TRBV9 TGTGCCAGCAGCGTAGAGGGGGCCCCCATGAACACTGAAGCTTTCTTT CASSVEGAPMNTEAFF